The 7 T cell receptor beta chains below all came from one sample that was sequenced in a study of T cells in Graves' hyperthyroidism and ophthalmopathy (dated by TCRdb to the late 2010s). To prepare the library, multiplex PCR was applied. TCRdb names Illumina HiSeq 2000 as the instrument used. TCR beta CDR3 regions were amplified from RNA transcripts. For the first round of RT-PCR on the TCR CDR3, the HTBI primer set was used together with the Qiagen OneStep RT-PCR kit. Through fastp at Q25 and MiXCR, TCRdb rebuilt clones from the public reads, retaining in-frame beta chains. Rows are combined by CDR3 protein, so each entry shows the most common genes and DNA. The sample data list some 340,000 distinct CDR3 sequences, and roughly an eighth of these were observed just once. Of the sample, 30% to 35% is held by the ten largest clones. Sequenced material: blood. Source of these receptors: a middle-aged woman with Graves' ophthalmopathy.

Only a few counts were recorded for this clonotype. The chain carries TRBV20-1 and TRBJ1-2, with D unresolved. The V end lost 0 bases, the J end lost 4 bases, and 3 bases lay between the germline ends. CDR3 length equals 11 residues. Germline V gives CDR1 DFQATT, CDR2 SNEGSKA (reference sequence). The CDR3 spells CSARDTYGYTF. CDR3 in DNA: TGCAGTGCTAGAGATACCTATGGCTACACCTTC.

This clonotype was found many times. The chain combines TRBV6-1 with TRBJ2-7; D ambiguous. Germline V gene sequence: CDR1 MNHNS, CDR2 SASEGT. The CDR3 runs 14 residues. With 9 bases removed from V and 7 bases from J, the gap between germline ends came to 22 bases. The CDR3 loop is CASTHSGPQDEQYF. As DNA, the CDR3 is TGTGCCAGTACACATTCCGGACCCCAGGATGAGCAGTACTTC.

The chain uses TRBV10-1 and TRBJ2-1; 9 bases are a match to TRBD2. Trimming removed 5 bases from V and 8 bases from J; junction bases left unmatched: 10. The CDR3 has 15 amino acids. CDR1 is WNHNN, CDR2 SYGVQD, per germline (reference sequence). In DNA form, the CDR3 reads TGCGCCAGCAGTTTAGCGGGGGCCTCATGGGATGAGCAGTTCTTC. It encodes CASSLAGASWDEQFF.

This clonotype was seen only a few times. V gene TRBV6-1 combines with J gene TRBJ2-2; possibly TRBD1 for D (6 bases). V lost 8 bases and J lost 4, with 20 bases in between. The germline V gene has CDR1 MNHNS and CDR2 SASEGT. This CDR3 region has 16 residues. This CDR3 is CASHPLRGLSTGELFF. Here the CDR3 DNA reads TGTGCCAGCCATCCACTCAGGGGCCTCAGCACCGGGGAGCTGTTTTTT.

The chain uses TRBV9 and TRBJ1-4; no clear D gene. V shed 0 bases and J shed 0 bases, with 12 bases lying between them. Germline values: CDR1 SGDLS, CDR2 YYNGEE. This CDR3 is 17 amino acids long. The CDR3 here is CASSVDARPATNEKLFF. CDR3 DNA sequence: TGTGCCAGCAGCGTAGATGCCAGGCCTGCAACTAATGAAAAACTGTTTTTT.

This clonotype showed up many times. The gene calls are TRBV29-1 and TRBJ1-1; D perhaps matches TRBD1 (6 bases). The germline V gene encodes CDR1 SQVTM and CDR2 ANQGSEA. This CDR3 contains 13 residues. With 6 bases removed from V and 6 bases from J, the gap between germline ends came to 17 bases. DNA for the CDR3: TGCAGCGTATACCGGGACAAGGGTTCTGAAGCTTTCTTT. It is translated as CSVYRDKGSEAFF.

This chain links TRBV5-6 with TRBJ1-4; 7 bases match TRBD1. Germline V gene sequence: CDR1 SGHDT, CDR2 YYEEEE. The CDR3 is 13 residues long. V lost 4 bases and J lost 8; bases outside the gene matches: 5. CDR3 bases: TGTGCCAGCAGCGCCCGGGACAGCGAAAAACTGTTTTTT. Translating it yields CASSARDSEKLFF.